This TCR beta chain is drawn from a study of shared clonotypes between healthy human individuals. Looking at the study overall: Two women and a few men aged 18 to 49 served as donors. CD4 naive and memory got three plates each, CD8 naive two, CD8 memory one. Study-level findings and limits: Sequencing depth was a factor that was expected to affect clonotype sharing among donors.

Between the trimmed V and J ends, which lost 3 bases and 4 bases, there was a span of 6 bases. This CDR3 region has 13 residues. Germline V gene data show CDR1 as LNHDA and CDR2 as SQIVND (reference sequence). Notes on this clone: The target antigen is unknown.

The naive CD8 population came from CD45RO-negative cells selected for CCR7, without terminally differentiated effector memory CD45RA+ cells. The assay was run at deep level. The table came from immunoSEQ multiplex PCR; TCRdb's copy has only in-frame clones and leaves some out. The sample lists under 600,000 clones, about 98% occurring once. The receptor was derived from a man aged 25-40 years in good health. The sample was naive CD8+ T cells sorted from blood. V and J are TRBV19 and TRBJ2-2; unclear D gene. This CDR3 reads CASSMVSTGELFF. Here the CDR3 DNA reads TGTGCCAGTAGTATGGTGTCCACCGGGGAGCTGTTTTTT.